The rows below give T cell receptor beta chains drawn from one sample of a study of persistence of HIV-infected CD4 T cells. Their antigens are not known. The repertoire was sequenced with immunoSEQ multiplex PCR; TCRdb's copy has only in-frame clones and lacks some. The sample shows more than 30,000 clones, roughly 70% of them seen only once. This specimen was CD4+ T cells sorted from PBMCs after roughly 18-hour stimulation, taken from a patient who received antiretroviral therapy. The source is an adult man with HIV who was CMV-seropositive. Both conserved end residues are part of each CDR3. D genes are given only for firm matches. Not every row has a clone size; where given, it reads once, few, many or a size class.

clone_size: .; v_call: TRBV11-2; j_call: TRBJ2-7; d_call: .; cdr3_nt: TGTGCCATTTACACAGCGGGCCACACTTCCTACGAGCAGTACTTC; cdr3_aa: CAIYTAGHTSYEQYF
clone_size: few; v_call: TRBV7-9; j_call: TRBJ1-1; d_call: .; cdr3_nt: TGTGCCAGCAGCCGACAGAGGGCTGAAGCTTTCTTT; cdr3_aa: CASSRQRAEAFF
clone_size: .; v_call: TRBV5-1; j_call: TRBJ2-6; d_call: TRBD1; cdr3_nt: TGCGCCAGCAGCTTGGTGGACAGGGGACGACAAAGCTCTGGGGCCAACGTCCTGACTTTC; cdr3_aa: CASSLVDRGRQSSGANVLTF
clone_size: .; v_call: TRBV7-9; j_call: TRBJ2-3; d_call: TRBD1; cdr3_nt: TGTGCCAGCAGCCCCCGACAGGGGAGTTCCACAGATACGCAGTATTTT; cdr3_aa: CASSPRQGSSTDTQYF
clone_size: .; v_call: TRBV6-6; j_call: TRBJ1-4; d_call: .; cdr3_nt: TGTGCCAGCACCCGAGGGGTGGCCGGAAAACTGTTTTTT; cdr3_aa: CASTRGVAGKLFF
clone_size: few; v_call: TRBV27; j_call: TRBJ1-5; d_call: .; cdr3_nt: TGTGCCAGCAGTTTATCAGGGGTTAGCAATCAGCCCCAGCATTTT; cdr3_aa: CASSLSGVSNQPQHF
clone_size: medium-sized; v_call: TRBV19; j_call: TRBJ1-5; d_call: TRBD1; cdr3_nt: TGTGCCAGTAGTGCTCGACAGGGGGCACCCAATCAGCCCCAGCATTTT; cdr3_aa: CASSARQGAPNQPQHF
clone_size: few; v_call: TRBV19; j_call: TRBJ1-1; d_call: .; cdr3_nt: TGTGCCAGTAGTGGGACGGGGTTCTACACTGAAGCTTTCTTT; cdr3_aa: CASSGTGFYTEAFF
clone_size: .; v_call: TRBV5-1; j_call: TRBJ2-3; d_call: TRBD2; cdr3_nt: TGCGCCAGCAGCTTGGCCGACGCGAAGCGGGGGGGAGGAACAGATACGCAGTATTTT; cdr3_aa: CASSLADAKRGGGTDTQYF
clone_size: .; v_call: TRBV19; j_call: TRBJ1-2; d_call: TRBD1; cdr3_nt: TGTGCCAGTAACGGACAGGGAATGGGAGGCTACACCTTC; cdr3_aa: CASNGQGMGGYTF
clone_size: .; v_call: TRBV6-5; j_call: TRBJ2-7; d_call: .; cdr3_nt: TGTGCCAGCAGACAAGGACAGCTGTTCTCCTACGAGCAGTACTTC; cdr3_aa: CASRQGQLFSYEQYF
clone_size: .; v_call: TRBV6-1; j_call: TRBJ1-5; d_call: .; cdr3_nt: TGTGCCAGCAGTGAACGGGCTCAGCCCCAGCATTTT; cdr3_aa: CASSERAQPQHF
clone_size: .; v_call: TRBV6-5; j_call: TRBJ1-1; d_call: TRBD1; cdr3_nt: TGTGCCAGCAGTTACAGGGGGCCCAGGTCGGAAGCTTTCTTT; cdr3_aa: CASSYRGPRSEAFF
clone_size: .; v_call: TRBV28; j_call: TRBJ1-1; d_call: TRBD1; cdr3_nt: TGTGCCAGCAGTTTAATAAACCCCTGGACAGGGAAGAGTGTAGGTAAAGGGTCCACTGAAGCTTTCTTT; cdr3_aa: CASSLINPWTGKSVGKGSTEAFF
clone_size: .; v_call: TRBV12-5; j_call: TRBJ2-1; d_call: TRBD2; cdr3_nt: TGTGCTAGTGGCCCAGCGGGGGTCTCCTACAATGAGCAGTTCTTC; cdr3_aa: CASGPAGVSYNEQFF
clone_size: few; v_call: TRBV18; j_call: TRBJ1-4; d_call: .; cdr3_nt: TGTGCCAGCTCACCCGCAACTAATGAAAAACTGTTTTTT; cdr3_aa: CASSPATNEKLFF
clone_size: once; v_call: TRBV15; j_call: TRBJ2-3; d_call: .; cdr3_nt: TGTGCCACCAGCGGGACAATTCAAGGGGGAGATACGCAGTATTTT; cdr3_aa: CATSGTIQGGDTQYF
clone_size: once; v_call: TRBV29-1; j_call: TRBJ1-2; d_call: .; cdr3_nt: TGCAGCGCCGGGGACAACGGCTACACCTTC; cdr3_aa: CSAGDNGYTF
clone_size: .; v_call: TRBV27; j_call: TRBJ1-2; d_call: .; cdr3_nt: TGTGCCAGCAGTCCCGGACAGAGAGACCGCTACACCTTC; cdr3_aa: CASSPGQRDRYTF
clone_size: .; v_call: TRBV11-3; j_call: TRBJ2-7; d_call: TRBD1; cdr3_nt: TGTGCCAGCAGCCCCCGTACAGGGGGCGAGCAGTACTTC; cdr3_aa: CASSPRTGGEQYF
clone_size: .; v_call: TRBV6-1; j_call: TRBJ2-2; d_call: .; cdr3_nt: TGTGCCAGCAGTGATACTAGGAAGGGCACCGGGGAGCTGTTTTTT; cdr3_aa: CASSDTRKGTGELFF
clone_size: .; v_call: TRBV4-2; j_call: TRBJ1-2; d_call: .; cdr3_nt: TGTGCCAGCAGCCGGGACGGCGACTATGGCTACACCTTC; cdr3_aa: CASSRDGDYGYTF
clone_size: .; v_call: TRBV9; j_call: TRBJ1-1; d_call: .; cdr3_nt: TGTGCCAGCAGCGTCGGCGGGACAAGGGACACTGAAGCTTTCTTT; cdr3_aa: CASSVGGTRDTEAFF
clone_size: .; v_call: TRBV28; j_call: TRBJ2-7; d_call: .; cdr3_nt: TGTGCCAGCAGCGGGGGATTCTACGAGCAGTACTTC; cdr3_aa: CASSGGFYEQYF
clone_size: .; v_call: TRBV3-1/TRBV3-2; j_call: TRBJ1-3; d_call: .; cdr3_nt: TGTGCCAGCAGCGACACCTCTGGAAACACCATATATTTT; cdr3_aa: CASSDTSGNTIYF
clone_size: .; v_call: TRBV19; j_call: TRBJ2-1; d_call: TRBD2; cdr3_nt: TGTGCCAGTAGAAAGATGACTAGCGGGGGGGCTGGTGAGCAGTTCTTC; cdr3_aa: CASRKMTSGGAGEQFF
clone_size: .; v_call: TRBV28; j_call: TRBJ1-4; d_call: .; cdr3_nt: TGTGCCAGCAGTGGGGCACCAGTTTCGGCTAATGAAAAACTGTTTTTT; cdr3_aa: CASSGAPVSANEKLFF
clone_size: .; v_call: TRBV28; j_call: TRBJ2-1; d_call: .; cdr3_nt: TGTGCCAGCAGATCAGGGGGCGGGGGTTCCTATGAGCAGTTCTTC; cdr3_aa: CASRSGGGGSYEQFF
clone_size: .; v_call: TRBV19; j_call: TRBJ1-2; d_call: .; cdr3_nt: TGTGCCAGTAGTACTTCCCGGGGGTTATATGGCTACACCTTC; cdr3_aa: CASSTSRGLYGYTF
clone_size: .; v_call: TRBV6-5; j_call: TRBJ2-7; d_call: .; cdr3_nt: TGTGCCAGCAGTTACCGCCGGACAGCGCCCTACTACGAGCAGTACTTC; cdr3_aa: CASSYRRTAPYYEQYF
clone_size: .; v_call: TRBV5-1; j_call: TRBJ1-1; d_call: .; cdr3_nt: TGCGCCAGCAGCTTGTTGGCAGGGATGAACACTGAAGCTTTCTTT; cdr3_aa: CASSLLAGMNTEAFF
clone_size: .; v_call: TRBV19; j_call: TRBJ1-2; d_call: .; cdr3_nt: TGTGCCAGTAGTATAACCCCAGGGAGGTATAACTATGGCTACACCTTC; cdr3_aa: CASSITPGRYNYGYTF
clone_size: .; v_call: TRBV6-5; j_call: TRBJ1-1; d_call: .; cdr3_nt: TGTGCCAGCATACTACAGGGAAATACTGAAGCTTTCTTT; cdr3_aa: CASILQGNTEAFF
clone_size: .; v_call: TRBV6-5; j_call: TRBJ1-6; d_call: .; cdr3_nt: TGTGCCAGCCGCCGAGGGCCGCGGCATAATTCACCCCTCCACTTT; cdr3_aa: CASRRGPRHNSPLHF
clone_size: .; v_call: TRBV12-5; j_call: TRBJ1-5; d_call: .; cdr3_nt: TGTGCTAGTGGTTTCGGGAACAGCAATCAGCCCCAGCATTTT; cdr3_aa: CASGFGNSNQPQHF
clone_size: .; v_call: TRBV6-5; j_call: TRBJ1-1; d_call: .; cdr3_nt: TGTGCCAGCAGTCCGGGAACGAACACTGAAGCTTTCTTT; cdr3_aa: CASSPGTNTEAFF
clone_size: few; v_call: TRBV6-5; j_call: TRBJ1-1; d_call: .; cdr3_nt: TGTGCCAGCAGTTACGGCAGTGTGGGAACTGAAGCTTTCTTT; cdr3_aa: CASSYGSVGTEAFF